A single TCR beta chain is shown here with its context. Its specificity is not known. V shed 0 bases and J shed 2 bases, with 14 bases lying between them. Germline assignment: CDR1 MNHNY and CDR2 SVGAGI (reference sequence). This CDR3 spans 16 amino acids. Profiled with immunoSEQ multiplex PCR; TCRdb holds only in-frame clones, not every one. This repertoire shows over 2 million clones, 85% to 95% found once; its top ten account for approximately 0.41%. Adult donors, all healthy and HIV-negative, had no recent acute infections or vaccinations. Caucasian adults living in Nashville, Tennessee, provided all samples. The sample belongs to a study of shared clonotypes between healthy human individuals. Study-level findings and limits: Although depth was large, rarefaction showed that sequencing of the sorted subsets was incomplete.

Input material: naive CD4+ T cells from PBMCs. Subset denoted: CD45RA+ positively selected. The chain uses TRBV6-6 and TRBJ2-7; the D gene is possibly TRBD2 (5 bases). This TCR was recovered from a man younger than 35 in good health. Some clones in this sample may be carry-over from other donors' samples. For the CDR3, the DNA is TGTGCCAGCAGTTACTCGGGCCTAGCCGCAACCTACGAGCAGTACTTC. This gives the protein CASSYSGLAATYEQYF.